Detailed here is one TCR beta chain. The CDR3 has 11 amino acids. Trimming shortened V by 10 bases and J by 8 bases, and 12 bases separated the two germline ends. From germline, CDR1 is MNHEY and CDR2 SMNVEV (reference sequence). This sample stems from a study of CD8+CD57+ T cells in acquired aplastic anemia. According to the study, genomic DNA was the template for TCR beta VDJ and CDR3 profiling. Each CDR3 protein gets one entry after TCRdb re-called the reads with MiXCR. The repertoire consists of approximately 220,000 distinct CDR3 sequences, with approximately 45% occurring once and the leading ten covering under 9%. For sequencing, patients were chosen who had shown expansion of CD8+CD57+ cells by flow cytometry. Patients were untreated when blood was sampled.

The chain has TRBV27 and TRBJ2-1; D uncertain. This sequence originates from a human donor with aplastic anemia. Source material: sorted CD4+, CD8+, or CD8+CD57+ T cells (not recorded which) from PBMCs. The chain's CDR3 is CATLRRDEQFF. In nucleotides, the CDR3 is TGTGCCACCCTAAGGCGTGATGAGCAGTTCTTC.